Listed below are T cell receptor beta chains from one sample, sequenced in a study of T cell changes during pregnancy in multiple sclerosis. Repertoires were generated with immunoSEQ multiplex PCR, while TCRdb's copy carries only in-frame clones and drops some. The sample lists 70,000 or so clones; roughly 91% were seen once. The input for sequencing was CD4+ T cells from peripheral blood mononuclear cells, taken after pregnancy. These receptor sequences come from a female donor with multiple sclerosis, enrolled in a pregnancy study. Both conserved end residues are part of each CDR3. D genes are given only for firm matches. Size is stated for part of the rows, as once, few or many counts, or as a class when the clone is expanded.

TRBJ1-1 - TRBV5-1 - TGCGCCAGCAGCTTGGCAGGGGCGGCGAACACTGAAGCTTTCTTT CASSLAGAANTEAFF
TRBJ2-7 TRBD2 TRBV10-2 - TGCGCCACCAGGACTAGCGGTCCTTACGAGCAGTACTTC CATRTSGPYEQYF
TRBJ2-5 TRBD1 TRBV28 - TGTGCCAGCAGTTTAAGGTCACAGGGGCGGGAGACCCAGTACTTC CASSLRSQGRETQYF
TRBJ2-2 TRBD1 TRBV4-1 - TGCGCCAGCAGCCCTGCGCCGGGACAGGGGAACACCGGGGAGCTGTTTTTT CASSPAPGQGNTGELFF
TRBJ2-3 TRBD2 TRBV7-3 once TGTGCCAGCAGCTTGGGACTAGCGGGAGGCTCAGATACGCAGTATTTT CASSLGLAGGSDTQYF
TRBJ2-5 - TRBV25-1 - TGTGCCAGCAGCAATACTCGGCGGGCCCAAGAGACCCAGTACTTC CASSNTRRAQETQYF
TRBJ2-5 - TRBV7-2 - TGTGCCAGCAGCGTCCCGCAAGAGACCCAGTACTTC CASSVPQETQYF
TRBJ2-4 TRBD2 TRBV2 once TGTGCCAGCACCTTTAGCGGGACGAACATTCAGTACTTC CASTFSGTNIQYF
TRBJ2-1 TRBD1 TRBV2 - TGTGCCAGCAGTGAGGGATTCCGGGACAGGGTTGCAAATGAGCAGTTCTTC CASSEGFRDRVANEQFF
TRBJ1-1 - TRBV5-6 few TGTGCCAGCAGCTTGACCGGGGGGTTGAACACTGAAGCTTTCTTT CASSLTGGLNTEAFF
TRBJ1-1 TRBD1 TRBV19 - TGTGCCAGTATAGAAGGACAGGGGGCGAGGACTGAAGCTTTCTTT CASIEGQGARTEAFF
TRBJ1-4 TRBD1 TRBV5-6 - TGTGCCAGCAGCGGACAAGGACAGGGGGCCACGGCCGGTTCTGAAAAACTGTTTTTT CASSGQGQGATAGSEKLFF
TRBJ2-5 - TRBV6-5 - TGTGCCAGCAGTTACGGCACAGCCCAAGAGACCCAGTACTTC CASSYGTAQETQYF
TRBJ2-5 TRBD2 TRBV5-1 - TGCGCCAGCAGCTTTGTCTGGGCGGGAGGAGAGACCCAGTACTTC CASSFVWAGGETQYF
TRBJ2-3 - TRBV4-2 - TGTGCCAGCAGCCAGGGGATGGGGACTACAGATACGCAGTATTTT CASSQGMGTTDTQYF
TRBJ1-2 - TRBV10-3 - TGTGCCATCAGTGGAGAAACGGGATCCTATGGCTACACCTTC CAISGETGSYGYTF
TRBJ2-7 TRBD1 TRBV19 - TGTGCCAGTAGGGGACAGGGGTATGGCGAGCAGTACTTC CASRGQGYGEQYF
TRBJ1-2 - TRBV5-1 - TGCGCCAGCAGCCCCGGTGAAGGGGTGACTTATGGCTACACCTTC CASSPGEGVTYGYTF
TRBJ2-1 - TRBV6-1 - TGTGCCAGCAGTGAAGGGCGGAGCTCCTACAATGAGCAGTTCTTC CASSEGRSSYNEQFF
TRBJ2-3 - TRBV29-1 - TGCAGCGTTCCAGGTGTAGATACGCAGTATTTT CSVPGVDTQYF
TRBJ1-4 TRBD1 TRBV19 - TGTGCCAGTAGCGGGGGGGCGGGACAGGGACGGAAAAAACTGTTTTTT CASSGGAGQGRKKLFF
TRBJ2-3 TRBD2 TRBV5-6 - TGTGCCAGCAGCTACGCAGGGAGCGGGGGGGCTTATACGCAGTATTTT CASSYAGSGGAYTQYF
TRBJ2-7 TRBD1 TRBV29-1 few TGCAGCGTCGCCCAGGGGACAGGGGGTTACGAGCAGTACTTC CSVAQGTGGYEQYF
TRBJ2-5 TRBD1 TRBV11-2 - TGTGCCAGCAGCTCCGATCGGACAGGAGAAGAGACCCAGTACTTC CASSSDRTGEETQYF
TRBJ2-3 TRBD1 TRBV18 - TGTGCCAGCTCACGACGCGCGGGGACAGGTGTAAGCACAGATACGCAGTATTTT CASSRRAGTGVSTDTQYF
TRBJ2-5 TRBD1 TRBV5-1 - TGCGCCAGCAGCCCGGGACAGGGGGCCGGGACCCAGTACTTC CASSPGQGAGTQYF
TRBJ2-3 TRBD2 TRBV5-1 - TGCGCCAGCAGCCAAGCTAGCGGGAGTCCGGATACGCAGTATTTT CASSQASGSPDTQYF
TRBJ1-2 TRBD1 TRBV9 once TGTGCCAGCAGCGTAGATGACAGGGCATCGGGTGGCTACACCTTC CASSVDDRASGGYTF